This T cell receptor beta chain stems from a study of T cells in Graves' hyperthyroidism and ophthalmopathy. This clonotype was counted between two and nine times. It was RNA transcripts that yielded the amplified TCR beta CDR3 regions. First-round RT-PCR with HTBI primers amplified the TCR CDR3 region. TCRdb redid the calling of the multiplex PCR reads with MiXCR, one entry per CDR3 protein. This sample carries about 720,000 distinct CDR3 sequences, around a sixth of them seen once, and the ten largest clones take about a sixth. Any patient presenting with uncontrolled infection, other autoimmune disease, pregnancy or lactation was left out. Thyroid ultrasound and orbital computed tomography, with clinical symptoms and serum thyroxine and TRAb, informed diagnoses. The authors took PBMCs from roughly 9.3 ml fresh peripheral blood. The TCR comes from a woman aged 50 to 60 with Graves' hyperthyroidism that later progressed to Graves' ophthalmopathy. Specimen: blood.

DNA for the CDR3: TGTGCCAGCAGCGACAGACGGGGGGGGGCAGACACTGAAGCTTTCTTT. Its translation is CASSDRRGGADTEAFF. The chain recombines TRBV7-9 with TRBJ1-1; possible D gene TRBD1, 6 bases. This CDR3 is 16 amino acids long. CDR1 is SEHNR, CDR2 FQNEAQ, per germline (reference sequence). The ends were cut back, 5 bases at V and 3 bases at J, with 19 bases in the middle.